Each of the 21 T cell receptor beta chains below was sequenced from the same sample in a study of regulatory T cells in long-lasting Graves disease. Construction of TCR beta libraries relied on iRepertoire HTBI primers and on Arm-PCR targeting CDR3 regions. Each CDR3 protein is one row after TCRdb ran MiXCR on the multiplex PCR reads. The sample shows 600,000 to 850,000 distinct CDR3 sequences, around 30% of them seen only once. Described time point: persistent/refractory GD, antithyroid drugs over 5 years with positive TRAb. After RNA was extracted from PBMCs, the TCR library was made from it. Source: peripheral blood mononuclear cells (PBMCs), taken when the disease was refractory, from a patient treated with antithyroid drugs. The receptors here all came from a female donor with Graves disease.

This chain joins TRBV11-3 and TRBJ2-1, with 11 bases that match TRBD2. V gave up 5 bases and J gave up 6 bases; unmatched junction bases: 12. CDR3 size: 17 residues. The germline V gene encodes CDR1 SGHNT and CDR2 YENEEA. The CDR3, as DNA: TGTGCCAGCAGCCCCGGGGTAGCGGGAGGGCCGGGCAATGAGCAGTTCTTC. Translated, it gives CASSPGVAGGPGNEQFF. Full variable domain (outside the CDR3, taken from reference TRBV11-3 and TRBJ2-1): EAGVVQSPRYKIIEKKQPVAFWCNPISGHNTLYWYLQNLGQGPELLIRYENEEAVDDSQLPKDRFSAERLKGVDSTLKIQPAELGDSAVYLCASSPGVAGGPGNEQFFGPGTRLTVL.

This clonotype has ten or more counts. The V call is TRBV6-1, the J call TRBJ1-2; 8 nucleotides line up with TRBD1. V was pared by 8 bases and J by 4 bases, with 12 bases of the junction left unmatched. Looked up from germline, CDR1 is MNHNS and CDR2 is SASEGT. The CDR3 is made up of 15 amino acids. Here the CDR3 DNA reads TGTGCCAGCGGGAACACTCAGACAGGGGCCTATGGCTACACCTTC. It specifies CASGNTQTGAYGYTF.

The chain joins TRBV6-2 or TRBV6-3 to TRBJ1-2, with D hard to call. This CDR3 region has 16 residues. V dropped 0 bases and J dropped 0 bases, with 11 bases sitting between them. Germline V gene data show CDR1 as MNHEY and CDR2 as SVGEGT. CDR3 region: CASSYSWAVTNYGYTF. The CDR3 nucleotides are TGTGCCAGCAGTTACTCGTGGGCAGTTACTAACTATGGCTACACCTTC.

The genes are TRBV9 and TRBJ2-6, with D perhaps matching TRBD1 (8 bases). V was trimmed by 4 bases and J by 0 bases, leaving 17 bases between them. Germline V gene lookup returns CDR1 SGDLS and CDR2 YYNGEE. The CDR3 length is 18 residues. CDR3 nucleotides: TGTGCCAGCAGCCCCGGACAGGGAGGGCTCTCTGGGGCCAACGTCCTGACTTTC. Its translation: CASSPGQGGLSGANVLTF.

The V call is TRBV11-2, the J call TRBJ2-7; D gene uncertain. The germline gives CDR1 SGHAT, CDR2 FQNNGV. The CDR3 totals 11 residues. V lost 11 bases, J lost 7 bases, and 15 bases lay in between. DNA of the CDR3: TGTGCCGAACACCGCTTGGGAGAGCAGTACTTC. It translates to CAEHRLGEQYF.

Points on this clonotype: One end of the junction fails to match germline, which may point to a read error. The chain carries TRBV6-5 and TRBJ1-6; D not certain. The CDR3 spans 15 residues. Germline V lookup: CDR1 MNHEY, CDR2 SVGAGI. DNA of the CDR3: TGTGCCAGCAGTGACTCGAGACATCGAAATTCACCCCTCCACTTT. The encoded protein is CASSDSRHRNSPLHF.

The chain combines TRBV7-2 with TRBJ2-5; D unresolved. From germline, CDR1 is SGHTA and CDR2 FQGNSA. V lost 5 bases and J 7 bases, leaving 14 bases between the germline ends. This CDR3 is 13 amino acids long. CDR3 residues: CASSPRAPRTQYF. For the CDR3, the DNA is TGTGCCAGCAGCCCCCGGGCCCCGAGGACCCAGTACTTC.

V and J are TRBV7-9 and TRBJ2-5; 7 bases line up with TRBD1. V dropped 5 bases and J dropped 0; count of bases not matched to a gene: 9. CDR3 length equals 16 residues. Germline loops: CDR1 SEHNR, CDR2 FQNEAQ (reference sequence). Here the CDR3 reads CASSVRDSPYQETQYF. The CDR3 DNA sequence: TGTGCCAGCAGCGTCCGGGACAGCCCGTACCAAGAGACCCAGTACTTC.

The rearrangement links TRBV3-1 to TRBJ2-2, with D unclear. V was clipped by 6 bases and J by 13 bases, with 12 bases between them. Per the germline V gene, CDR1 is LGHDT and CDR2 is YNNKEL (reference sequence). This CDR3 has 11 residues. In DNA form, the CDR3 reads TGTGCCAGCAGTCAGGAGTGGAGGCTGTTTTTT. This codes for CASSQEWRLFF.

This rearrangement joins TRBV24-1 to TRBJ1-2, with D unresolved. Trimming took 4 bases from V and 8 from J, leaving 10 bases between them. CDR1 is KGHDR and CDR2 is SFDVKD in the germline V gene. There are 12 residues in the CDR3. CDR3 region: CATSETRGGYTF. DNA for the CDR3: TGTGCCACCAGTGAAACCCGTGGCGGCTACACCTTC.

The chain combines TRBV5-1 with TRBJ1-2; 10 nucleotides align to TRBD1. The germline gives CDR1 SGHRS, CDR2 YFSETQ. The CDR3 sequence is 15 residues long. The trim removed 4 bases at V and 1 base at J, leaving 4 bases unmatched. DNA for the CDR3: TGCGCCAGCAGCGACGGGACAGGGGTTAACTATGGCTACACCTTC. Amino acid sequence: CASSDGTGVNYGYTF.

The chain combines TRBV30 with TRBJ2-6; perhaps TRBD1 as D (5 bases). The CDR3 totals 12 residues. The germline V and J ends were trimmed by 5 bases and 4 bases, with 6 bases remaining between them. In germline, CDR1 is GTSNPN, CDR2 SVGIG (reference sequence). This CDR3 is CAWGAGANVLTF. DNA of the CDR3: TGTGCCTGGGGGGCCGGGGCCAACGTCCTGACTTTC. Variable domain in full (rest from reference TRBV30 and TRBJ2-6): SQTIHQWPATLVQPVGSPLSLECTVEGTSNPNLYWYRQAAGRGLQLLFYSVGIGQISSEVPQNLSASRPQDRQFILSSKKLLLSDSGFYLCAWGAGANVLTFGAGSRLTVL.

This clonotype occurred a few times. The CDR3 bases are TGTGCCAGCAGCCAAGTTCCCTCAGGGGCGAGTGGCTACACCTTC. Residues: CASSQVPSGASGYTF. This sequence joins TRBV14 and TRBJ1-2; D might be TRBD1 (6 bases). CDR1 is SGHDN and CDR2 is FVKESK in the germline V gene. The CDR3 runs to 15 residues. The ends were cut back, 1 base at V and 7 bases at J, with 16 bases in the middle.

This clonotype was seen only a few times. The genes are TRBV6-2 or TRBV6-3 and TRBJ1-1; D unresolved. There are 13 residues in the CDR3. The germline CDR1 and CDR2 sequences are MNHEY and SVGEGT. The ends were cut back, 6 bases at V and 0 bases at J, with 8 bases in the middle. The CDR3 is CASRASLNTEAFF. The CDR3 DNA sequence: TGTGCCAGCAGGGCCAGCCTGAACACTGAAGCTTTCTTT.

This chain links TRBV5-6 with TRBJ2-5; a possible D gene is TRBD1 (6 bases). Germline V CDR1 and CDR2: SGHDT, YYEEEE. Deletions cut 4 bases from V and 1 base from J, with 14 bases between. The CDR3 sequence is 15 residues long. CDR3 protein: CASSPDSWGQETQYF. CDR3 in DNA: TGTGCCAGCAGCCCGGACAGCTGGGGCCAAGAGACCCAGTACTTC.

This clonotype showed up just once. V and J are TRBV7-9 and TRBJ2-7; D is undetermined. Trimming removed 5 bases from V and 6 bases from J, with 14 bases in between. CDR1 and CDR2 from the germline V gene are SEHNR and FQNEAQ (reference sequence). This CDR3 spans 13 amino acids. This chain's CDR3 is CASSESFWGEQYF. The CDR3 DNA reads TGTGCCAGCAGCGAATCCTTTTGGGGCGAGCAGTACTTC.

This chain connects TRBV19 to TRBJ1-5; D might be TRBD1 (5 bases). Deletions cut 6 bases from V and 6 bases from J, with 15 bases between. Per the germline V gene, CDR1 is LNHDA and CDR2 is SQIVND (reference sequence). The CDR3 runs to 14 residues. The DNA for the CDR3 is TGTGCCAGTAGGGGCAGGGCGGTGACTCAGCCCCAGCATTTT. Translated: CASRGRAVTQPQHF.

The rearrangement links TRBV6-1 to TRBJ1-5, with D perhaps TRBD1 (6 bases). The V gene lost 4 bases and the J gene lost 10 bases, with 20 bases spanning the gap. This CDR3 contains 15 residues. The V gene's germline CDR1 is MNHNS and CDR2 SASEGT. The CDR3, as DNA: TGTGCCAGCAGTGTGAACAGGGCCACCGACCTACCCCAGCATTTT. Protein product: CASSVNRATDLPQHF.

Only a few counts were recorded for this clonotype. The chain uses TRBV12-3 or TRBV12-4 and TRBJ1-1; 8 nucleotides match TRBD1. Trimming took 5 bases from V and 5 from J; bases not matched to a gene: 10. This CDR3 region has 15 residues. The CDR3 is CASSQRTGTVTEAFF. The CDR3 DNA reads TGTGCCAGCAGTCAACGGACAGGGACTGTTACTGAAGCTTTCTTT.

The J gene is TRBJ1-6, the V gene TRBV13, with D perhaps matching TRBD1 (5 bases). With 5 bases removed from V and 4 bases from J, the gap between germline ends came to 12 bases. The germline gives CDR1 PRHDT, CDR2 FYEKMQ (reference sequence). The CDR3 is 15 amino acids. In nucleotides, the CDR3 is TGTGCCAGCAGCCACCGGGGCGATTATAATTCACCCCTCCACTTT. It codes for CASSHRGDYNSPLHF.

V is TRBV12-3 or TRBV12-4 and J is TRBJ2-7, with a tentative D call TRBD2 (6 bases). Trimming stripped 6 bases from V and 6 bases from J, with 12 bases between. This CDR3 is built from 12 residues. The CDR3 loop reads CASSRLDAEQYF. DNA of the CDR3: TGTGCCAGCAGCCGACTAGACGCCGAGCAGTACTTC.